This T cell receptor (beta chain) was observed in a study of T cell repertoires in cytomegalovirus infection. On the study more broadly: Shared public TCR beta signatures pointed to both CMV infection and a matching HLA type. Broader study findings: Dominant in the ex vivo response were TCR beta clonotypes restricted by HLA-C and specific for CMV.

Details on this clonotype: Its antigen is as yet unknown.

V lost 3 bases to trimming and J lost 5 bases, with 16 bases between them. The CDR3 is 15 residues long. Germline CDR1 LNHDA, CDR2 SQIVND (reference sequence). TCRdb re-analysed the reads in MiXCR, keeping a single row per CDR3 protein. Of roughly 280,000 distinct CDR3 sequences in the sample, 12% to 15% were seen once. The V and J genes are TRBV19 and TRBJ1-1, with D tentatively TRBD1 (5 bases). This receptor was identified in a human donor in good health (CMV status not recorded). Some clones in this sample may be carry-over from other donors' samples. Source material: PBMCs. The CDR3 here is CASSMGPIGGTEAFF. The CDR3 region has the DNA TGTGCCAGTAGTATGGGCCCGATCGGGGGGACTGAAGCTTTCTTT.